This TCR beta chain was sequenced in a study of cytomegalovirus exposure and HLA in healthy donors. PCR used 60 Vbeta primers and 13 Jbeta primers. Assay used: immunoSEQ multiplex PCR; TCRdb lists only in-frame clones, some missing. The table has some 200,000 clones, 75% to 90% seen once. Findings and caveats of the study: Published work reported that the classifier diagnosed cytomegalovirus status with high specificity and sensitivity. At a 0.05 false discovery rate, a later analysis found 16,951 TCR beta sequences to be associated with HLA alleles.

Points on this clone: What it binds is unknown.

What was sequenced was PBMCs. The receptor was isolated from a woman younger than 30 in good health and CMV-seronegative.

DNA for the CDR3: TGTGCCAGCAGTGAAGACAGGGGTTACAATCAGCCCCAGCATTTT. Encoded protein: CASSEDRGYNQPQHF. The rearrangement uses TRBV6-1 and TRBJ1-5; 7 bases agree with TRBD1. The ends lost 1 base at V and 3 bases at J; junction bases unmatched: 3. The CDR3 is 15 residues long. Germline V gene data show CDR1 as MNHNS and CDR2 as SASEGT.